The sequence of this TCR beta chain was determined in a study of T cells in localized non-small cell lung cancer. With V trimmed by 1 base and J by 1 base, 7 bases remained unmatched. From germline, CDR1 is SGHVT and CDR2 SQSDAQ. The CDR3 extends over 17 amino acids. This clone was seen a single time. The data were produced by immunoSEQ multiplex PCR, yet TCRdb's version contains in-frame clones alone and is incomplete. Of around 54,000 clones listed, approximately 90% were seen once; the top ten hold 18%. The sample here was peripheral blood, taken before any cancer treatment. The source of this sequence is a male donor aged 60 or over with stage III squamous cell lung carcinoma. J is TRBJ2-4 and V is TRBV7-4; 7 bases agree with TRBD2. This CDR3 is CASSLVLGLVAKNIQYF. CDR3 in DNA: TGTGCCAGCAGCTTAGTCCTCGGACTAGTGGCCAAAAACATTCAGTACTTC.